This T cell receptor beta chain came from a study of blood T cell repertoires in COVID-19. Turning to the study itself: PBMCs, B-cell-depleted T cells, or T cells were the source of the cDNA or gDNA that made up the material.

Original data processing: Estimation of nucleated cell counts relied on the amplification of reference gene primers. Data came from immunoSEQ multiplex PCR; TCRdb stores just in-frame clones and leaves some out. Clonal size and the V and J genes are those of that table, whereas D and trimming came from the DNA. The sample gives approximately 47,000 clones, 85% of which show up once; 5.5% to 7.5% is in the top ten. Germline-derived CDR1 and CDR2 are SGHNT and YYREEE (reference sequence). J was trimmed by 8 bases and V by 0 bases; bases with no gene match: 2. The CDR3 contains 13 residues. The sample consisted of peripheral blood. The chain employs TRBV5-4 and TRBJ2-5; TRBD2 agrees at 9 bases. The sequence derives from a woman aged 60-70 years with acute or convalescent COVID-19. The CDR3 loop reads CASSLGGGGTQYF. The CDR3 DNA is TGTGCCAGCAGCTTGGGCGGGGGGGGCACCCAGTACTTC. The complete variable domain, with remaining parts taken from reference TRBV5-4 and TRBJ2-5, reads ETGVTQSPTHLIKTRGQQVTLRCSSQSGHNTVSWYQQALGQGPQFIFQYYREEENGRGNFPPRFSGLQFPNYSSELNVNALELDDSALYLCASSLGGGGTQYFGPGTRLLVL.